These 9 T cell receptor beta chains were sequenced from one sample in a study of shared clonotypes between healthy human individuals. Produced via immunoSEQ multiplex PCR; TCRdb's table is partial and in-frame only. In the table there are about 2 million clones, 95% of which are singletons. Input material: naive CD4+ T cells sorted from blood. Subset given: CD45RA+ positively selected. These receptors originate from a man between 18 and 35 years old in good health.

This chain links TRBV28 with TRBJ1-2; D is uncertain. Germline V lookup: CDR1 MDHEN, CDR2 SYDVKM. V lost 3 bases, J lost 8 bases, and 7 bases lay in between. The CDR3 runs 11 residues. CDR3 loop: CASSFTRGYTF. CDR3 in DNA: TGTGCCAGCAGTTTCACGCGGGGCTACACCTTC.

The V call is TRBV5-1, the J call TRBJ2-3; D uncertain. Trimming shortened V by 4 bases and J by 4 bases, and 19 bases separated the two germline ends. There are 16 residues in the CDR3. In germline, CDR1 is SGHRS, CDR2 YFSETQ. Written as DNA, the CDR3 is TGCGCCAGCAGCCTCGTAGGAAACAACGAGGCAGATACGCAGTATTTT. This gives the protein CASSLVGNNEADTQYF.

The chain couples TRBV28 to TRBJ1-5; TRBD1 matches 10 bases. Germline-derived CDR1 and CDR2 are MDHEN and SYDVKM. The V and J ends lost 5 bases and 6 bases, in that order; junction bases with no gene match: 7. This CDR3 is built from 15 residues. CDR3: CASSKTGGRSQPQHF. In nucleotides, the CDR3 is TGTGCCAGCAGTAAGACAGGGGGCCGAAGTCAGCCCCAGCATTTT.

Note on this clone: Given a much more abundant clone one base away, this may be a read error. The DNA for the CDR3 is TGTGCCAGCAGCTTATCCACAGGGGGAGCTTCCTTT. This gives the protein CASSLSTGGASF. This rearrangement joins TRBV7-9 to TRBJ1-1, with TRBD1 matching over 8 bases. CDR3 length: 12 residues. The germline V gene encodes CDR1 SEHNR and CDR2 FQNEAQ (reference sequence). The full variable domain, completed using reference TRBV7-9 and TRBJ1-1, is DTGVSQNPRHKITKRGQNVTFRCDPISEHNRLYWYRQTLGQGPEFLTYFQNEAQLEKSRLLSDRFSAERPKGSFSTLEIQRTEQGDSAMYLCASSLSTGGASFGQGTRLTVV.

In regard to this clone: Other DNA sequences from this sample encode an identical CDR3 as well. J is TRBJ1-1 and V is TRBV5-1; D possibly corresponds to TRBD1 (5 bases). The CDR3 runs 13 residues. V lost 2 bases, J lost 4 bases, and 9 bases lay in between. The germline V gene has CDR1 SGHRS and CDR2 YFSETQ. In DNA form, the CDR3 reads TGCGCCAGCAGCTTTTGGGGGAGCACTGAAGCTTTCTTT. This translates into CASSFWGSTEAFF.

The gene calls are TRBV6-1 and TRBJ1-2; 10 bases line up with TRBD1. Trimming cost V 6 bases and J 0 bases; bases outside gene matches: 1. This CDR3 is 14 amino acids long. The germline V gene has CDR1 MNHNS and CDR2 SASEGT. DNA for the CDR3: TGTGCCAGCAGGGGGACAGGGGCTAACTATGGCTACACCTTC. This gives the protein CASRGTGANYGYTF.

This chain uses TRBV4-3 with TRBJ2-5; 11 nucleotides agree with TRBD2. The V and J ends lost 5 bases and 3 bases, in that order; junction bases with no gene match: 14. The CDR3 runs to 18 residues. Per the germline V gene, CDR1 is LGHNA and CDR2 is YSLEER. This CDR3 reads CASSYPPRLLAGEETQYF. The CDR3 bases are TGCGCCAGCAGCTACCCCCCTAGGTTACTAGCGGGAGAAGAGACCCAGTACTTC.

This chain uses TRBV23-1 with TRBJ2-7; D may be TRBD1 (6 bases). TRBV23-1 carries the ORF label, with uncertain function. V was shortened by 2 bases and J by 4 bases, with 9 bases between the two germline ends. The CDR3 loop spans 13 amino acids. CDR3 protein: CASSQGTPYEQYF. CDR3 in DNA: TGCGCCAGCAGTCAAGGGACACCTTACGAGCAGTACTTC.

Points on this clone: The sample carries other DNA sequences with the same CDR3. V usage is TRBV5-4 and J usage is TRBJ1-6, with 10 bases aligning to TRBD1. Germline CDR1 and CDR2: SGHNT and YYREEE (reference sequence). V gave up 4 bases and J gave up 7 bases; unmatched junction bases: 5. The CDR3 loop spans 15 amino acids. The CDR3 DNA reads as TGTGCCAGCAGCCCCGGGACAGGGGTAAATTCACCCCTCCACTTT. Translated, it gives CASSPGTGVNSPLHF.